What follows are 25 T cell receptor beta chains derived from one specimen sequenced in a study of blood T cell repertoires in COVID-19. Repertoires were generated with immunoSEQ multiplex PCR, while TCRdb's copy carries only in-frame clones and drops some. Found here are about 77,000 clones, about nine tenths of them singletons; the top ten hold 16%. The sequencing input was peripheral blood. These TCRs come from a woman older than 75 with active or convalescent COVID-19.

The CDR3 loop reads CASSQRTDRTDTQYF. CDR3 in DNA: TGCGCCAGCAGTCAAAGGACAGACCGCACAGATACGCAGTATTTT. The V gene is TRBV5-1, the J gene TRBJ2-3; a possible D gene is TRBD1 (6 bases). Trimming stripped 5 bases from V and 1 base from J, with 14 bases between. Per germline, CDR1 SGHRS and CDR2 YFSETQ. The CDR3 contains 15 residues.

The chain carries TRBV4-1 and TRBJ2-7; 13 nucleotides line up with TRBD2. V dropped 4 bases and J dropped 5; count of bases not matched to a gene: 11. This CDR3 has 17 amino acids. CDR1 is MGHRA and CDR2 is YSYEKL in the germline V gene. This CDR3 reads CASSPPLAGGRFDEQYF. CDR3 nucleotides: TGCGCCAGCAGCCCCCCACTAGCGGGGGGGCGGTTTGACGAGCAGTACTTC.

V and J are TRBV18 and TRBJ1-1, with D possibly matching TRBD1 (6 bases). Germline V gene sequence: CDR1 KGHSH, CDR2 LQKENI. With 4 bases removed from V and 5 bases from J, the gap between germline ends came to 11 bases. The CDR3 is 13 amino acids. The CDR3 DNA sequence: TGTGCCAGCTCACAACAGGGTGGAACTGAAGCTTTCTTT. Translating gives CASSQQGGTEAFF.

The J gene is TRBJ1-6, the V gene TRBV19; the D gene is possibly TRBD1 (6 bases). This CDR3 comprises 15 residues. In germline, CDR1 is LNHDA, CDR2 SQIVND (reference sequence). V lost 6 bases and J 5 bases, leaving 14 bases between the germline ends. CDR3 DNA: TGTGCCAGTAGATACCCGGACAGAGATAATTCACCCCTCCACTTT. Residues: CASRYPDRDNSPLHF.

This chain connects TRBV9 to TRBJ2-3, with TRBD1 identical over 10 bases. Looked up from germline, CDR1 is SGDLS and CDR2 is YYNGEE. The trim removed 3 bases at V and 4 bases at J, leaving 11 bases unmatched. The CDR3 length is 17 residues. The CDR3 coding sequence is TGTGCCAGCAGCGAGGGTACGGGACAGGGGTTGGCAGATACGCAGTATTTT. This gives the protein CASSEGTGQGLADTQYF.

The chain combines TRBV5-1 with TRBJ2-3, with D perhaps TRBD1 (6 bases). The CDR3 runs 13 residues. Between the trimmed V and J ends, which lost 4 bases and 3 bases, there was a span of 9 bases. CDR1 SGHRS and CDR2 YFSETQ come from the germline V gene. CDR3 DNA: TGCGCCAGCAGCCCCCAGGGGACAGATACGCAGTATTTT. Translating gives CASSPQGTDTQYF.

The DNA of the CDR3 is TGTGCCAGCAGCCAACCGGGACAGGGGAGTAATGAGCAGTTCTTC. This encodes CASSQPGQGSNEQFF. The chain combines TRBV28 with TRBJ2-1; 10 bases map to TRBD1. The CDR3 is 15 residues long. The J segment lost 7 bases and the V segment lost 6 bases, leaving 9 bases of the junction unmatched. The germline V gene encodes CDR1 MDHEN and CDR2 SYDVKM. Drawing the rest from reference TRBV28 and TRBJ2-1, the complete variable domain is DVKVTQSSRYLVKRTGEKVFLECVQDMDHENMFWYRQDPGLGLRLIYFSYDVKMKEKGDIPEGYSVSREKKERFSLILESASTNQTSMYLCASSQPGQGSNEQFFGPGTRLTVL.

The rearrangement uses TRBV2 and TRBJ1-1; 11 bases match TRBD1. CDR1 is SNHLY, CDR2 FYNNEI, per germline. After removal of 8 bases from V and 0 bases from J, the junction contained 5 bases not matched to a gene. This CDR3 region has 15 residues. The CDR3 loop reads CASWDRGIMNTEAFF. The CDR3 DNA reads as TGTGCCAGCTGGGACAGGGGGATAATGAACACTGAAGCTTTCTTT.

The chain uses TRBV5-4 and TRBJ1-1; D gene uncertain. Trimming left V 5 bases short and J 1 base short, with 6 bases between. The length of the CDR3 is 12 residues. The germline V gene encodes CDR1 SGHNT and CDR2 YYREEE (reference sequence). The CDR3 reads CASSRQNTEAFF. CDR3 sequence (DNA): TGTGCCAGCAGTCGACAGAACACTGAAGCTTTCTTT.

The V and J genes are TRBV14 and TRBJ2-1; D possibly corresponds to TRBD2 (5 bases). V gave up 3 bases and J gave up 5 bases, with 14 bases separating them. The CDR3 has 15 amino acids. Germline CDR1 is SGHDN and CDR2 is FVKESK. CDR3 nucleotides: TGTGCCAGCAGCCAGGATGGGAGAGTGCACAATGAGCAGTTCTTC. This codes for CASSQDGRVHNEQFF. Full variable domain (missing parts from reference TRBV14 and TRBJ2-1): EAGVTQFPSHSVIEKGQTVTLRCDPISGHDNLYWYRRVMGKEIKFLLHFVKESKQDESGMPNNRFLAERTGGTYSTLKVQPAELEDSGVYFCASSQDGRVHNEQFFGPGTRLTVL.

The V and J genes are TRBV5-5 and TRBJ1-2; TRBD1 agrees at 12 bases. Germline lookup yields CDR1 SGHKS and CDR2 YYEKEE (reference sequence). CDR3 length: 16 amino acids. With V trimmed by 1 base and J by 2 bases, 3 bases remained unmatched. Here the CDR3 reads CASSLTGTGGNYGYTF. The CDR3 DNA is TGTGCCAGCAGCTTGACCGGGACAGGGGGCAACTATGGCTACACCTTC.

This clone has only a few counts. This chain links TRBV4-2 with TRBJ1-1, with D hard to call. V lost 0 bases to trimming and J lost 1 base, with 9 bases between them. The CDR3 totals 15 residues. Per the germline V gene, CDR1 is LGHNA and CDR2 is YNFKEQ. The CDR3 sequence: CASSQDGEGNTEAFF. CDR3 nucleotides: TGTGCCAGCAGCCAAGATGGAGAGGGGAACACTGAAGCTTTCTTT.

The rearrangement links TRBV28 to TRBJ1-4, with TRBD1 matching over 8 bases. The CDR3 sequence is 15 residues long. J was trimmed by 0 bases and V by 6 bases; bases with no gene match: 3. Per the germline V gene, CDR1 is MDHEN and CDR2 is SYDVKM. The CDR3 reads CASRQGGATNEKLFF. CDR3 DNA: TGTGCCAGCAGACAGGGGGGCGCAACTAATGAAAAACTGTTTTTT.

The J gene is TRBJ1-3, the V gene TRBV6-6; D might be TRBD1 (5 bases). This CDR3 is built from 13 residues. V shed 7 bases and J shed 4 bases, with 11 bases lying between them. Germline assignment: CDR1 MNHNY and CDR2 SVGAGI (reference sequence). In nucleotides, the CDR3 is TGTGCCAGCAAAGGGGCGGCAGGAAACACCATATATTTT. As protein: CASKGAAGNTIYF.

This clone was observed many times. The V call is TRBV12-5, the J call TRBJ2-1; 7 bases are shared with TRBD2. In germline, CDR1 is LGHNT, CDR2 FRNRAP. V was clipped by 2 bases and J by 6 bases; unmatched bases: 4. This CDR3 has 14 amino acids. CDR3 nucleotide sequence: TGTGCTAGTGGTTTGACGACTAGCTCCAATGAGCAGTTCTTC. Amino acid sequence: CASGLTTSSNEQFF.

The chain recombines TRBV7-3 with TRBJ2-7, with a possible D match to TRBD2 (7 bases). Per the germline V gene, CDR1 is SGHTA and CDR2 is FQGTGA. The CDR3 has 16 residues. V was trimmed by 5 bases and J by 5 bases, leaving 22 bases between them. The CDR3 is CASSPLRGATAHEQYF. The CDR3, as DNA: TGTGCCAGCAGCCCCCTTCGGGGGGCCACGGCCCACGAGCAGTACTTC.

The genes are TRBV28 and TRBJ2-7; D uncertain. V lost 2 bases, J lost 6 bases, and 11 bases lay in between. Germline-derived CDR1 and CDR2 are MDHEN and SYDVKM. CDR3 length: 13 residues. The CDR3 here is CASSLGGFVEQYF. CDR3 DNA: TGTGCCAGCAGTTTAGGCGGTTTCGTCGAGCAGTACTTC.

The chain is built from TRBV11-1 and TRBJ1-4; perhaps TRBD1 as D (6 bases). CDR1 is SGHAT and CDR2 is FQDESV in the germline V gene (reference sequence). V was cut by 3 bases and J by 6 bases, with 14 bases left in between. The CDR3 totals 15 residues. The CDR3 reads CASSFLQGVDEKLFF. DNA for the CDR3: TGTGCCAGCAGCTTCTTACAGGGAGTTGATGAAAAACTGTTTTTT.

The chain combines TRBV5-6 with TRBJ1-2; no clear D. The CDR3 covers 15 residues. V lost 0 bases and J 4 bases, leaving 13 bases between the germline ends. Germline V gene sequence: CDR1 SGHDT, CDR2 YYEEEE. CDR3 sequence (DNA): TGTGCCAGCAGCTTGGGAGTCTACGCAAGCTATGGCTACACCTTC. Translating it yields CASSLGVYASYGYTF.

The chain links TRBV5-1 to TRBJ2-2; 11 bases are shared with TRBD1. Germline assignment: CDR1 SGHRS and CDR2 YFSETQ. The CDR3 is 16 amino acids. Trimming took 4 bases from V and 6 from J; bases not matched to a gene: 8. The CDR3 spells CASSDWDRGSAGELFF. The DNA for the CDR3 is TGCGCCAGCAGCGATTGGGACAGGGGGAGTGCCGGGGAGCTGTTTTTT.

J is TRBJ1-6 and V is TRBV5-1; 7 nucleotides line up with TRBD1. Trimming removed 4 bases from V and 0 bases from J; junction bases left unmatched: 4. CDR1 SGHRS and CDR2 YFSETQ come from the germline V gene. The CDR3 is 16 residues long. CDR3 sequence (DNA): TGCGCCAGCAGCGGGGACAGACACTCCTATAATTCACCCCTCCACTTT. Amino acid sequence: CASSGDRHSYNSPLHF.

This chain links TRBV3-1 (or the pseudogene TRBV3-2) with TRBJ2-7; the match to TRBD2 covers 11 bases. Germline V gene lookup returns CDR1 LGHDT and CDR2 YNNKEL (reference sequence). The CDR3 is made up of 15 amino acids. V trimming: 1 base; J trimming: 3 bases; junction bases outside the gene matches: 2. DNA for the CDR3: TGTGCCAGCAGCCAAGCGCTAGCGGGGGGCTACGAGCAGTACTTC. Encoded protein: CASSQALAGGYEQYF.

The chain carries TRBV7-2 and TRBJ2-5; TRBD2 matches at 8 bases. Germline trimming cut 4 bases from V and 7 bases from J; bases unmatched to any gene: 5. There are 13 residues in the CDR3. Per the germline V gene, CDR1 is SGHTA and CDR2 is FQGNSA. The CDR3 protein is CASSWRGAGTQYF. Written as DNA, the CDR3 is TGTGCCAGCAGCTGGCGGGGGGCAGGGACCCAGTACTTC.

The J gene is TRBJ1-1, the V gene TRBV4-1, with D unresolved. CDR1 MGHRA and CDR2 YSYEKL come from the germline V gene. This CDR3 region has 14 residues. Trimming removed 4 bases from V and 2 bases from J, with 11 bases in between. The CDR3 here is CASSRLGSNTEAFF. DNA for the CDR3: TGCGCCAGCAGCCGATTGGGGAGTAACACTGAAGCTTTCTTT.

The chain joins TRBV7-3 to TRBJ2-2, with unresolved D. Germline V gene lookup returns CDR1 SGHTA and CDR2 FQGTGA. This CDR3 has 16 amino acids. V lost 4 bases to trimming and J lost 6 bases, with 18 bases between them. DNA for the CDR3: TGTGCCAGCAGCTCCCCGCTGGGCCCCTGGGCCGGGGAGCTGTTTTTT. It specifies CASSSPLGPWAGELFF.